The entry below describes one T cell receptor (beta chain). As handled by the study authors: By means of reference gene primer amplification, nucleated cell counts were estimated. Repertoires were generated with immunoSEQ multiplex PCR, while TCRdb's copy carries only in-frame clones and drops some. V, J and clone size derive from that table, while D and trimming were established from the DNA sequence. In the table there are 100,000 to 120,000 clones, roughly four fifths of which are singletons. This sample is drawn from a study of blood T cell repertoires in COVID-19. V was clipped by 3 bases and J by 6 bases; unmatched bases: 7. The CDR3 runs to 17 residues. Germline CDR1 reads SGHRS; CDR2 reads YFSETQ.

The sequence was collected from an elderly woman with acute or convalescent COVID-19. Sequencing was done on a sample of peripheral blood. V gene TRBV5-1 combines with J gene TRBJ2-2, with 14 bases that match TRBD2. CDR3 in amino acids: CASSSGTSGRSAGELFF. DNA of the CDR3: TGCGCCAGCAGCTCTGGGACTAGCGGGAGATCGGCCGGGGAGCTGTTTTTT.